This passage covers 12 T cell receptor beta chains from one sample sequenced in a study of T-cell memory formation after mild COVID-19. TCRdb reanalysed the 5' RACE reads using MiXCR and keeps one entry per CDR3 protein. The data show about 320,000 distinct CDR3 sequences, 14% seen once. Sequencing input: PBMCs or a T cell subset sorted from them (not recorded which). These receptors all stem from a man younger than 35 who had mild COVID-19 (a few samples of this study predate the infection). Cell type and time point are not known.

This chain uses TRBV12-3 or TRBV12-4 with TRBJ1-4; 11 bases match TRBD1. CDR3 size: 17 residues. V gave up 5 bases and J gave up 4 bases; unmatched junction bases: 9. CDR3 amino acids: CASSPDRGRGGNEKLFF. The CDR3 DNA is TGTGCCAGCAGTCCGGACAGGGGGCGCGGGGGTAATGAAAAACTGTTTTTT.

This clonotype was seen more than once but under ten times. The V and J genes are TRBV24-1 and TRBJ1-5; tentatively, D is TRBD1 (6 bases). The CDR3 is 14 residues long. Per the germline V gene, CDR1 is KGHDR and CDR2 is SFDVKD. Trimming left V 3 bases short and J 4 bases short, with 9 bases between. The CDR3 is CATSDPQGNQPQHF. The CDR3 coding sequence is TGTGCCACCAGTGATCCGCAGGGGAATCAGCCCCAGCATTTT.

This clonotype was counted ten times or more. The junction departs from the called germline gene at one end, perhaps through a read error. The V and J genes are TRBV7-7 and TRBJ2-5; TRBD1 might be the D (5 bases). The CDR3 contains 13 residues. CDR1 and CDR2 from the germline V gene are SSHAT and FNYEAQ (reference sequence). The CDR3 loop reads CASSLVGAETQYF. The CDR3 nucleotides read TGTGCTAGCAGCTTAGTAGGGGCAGAGACCCAGTACTTC.

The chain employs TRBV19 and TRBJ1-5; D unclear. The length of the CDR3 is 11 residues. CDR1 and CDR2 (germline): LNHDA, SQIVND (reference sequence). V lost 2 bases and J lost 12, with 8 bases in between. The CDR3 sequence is CASSISAIQHF. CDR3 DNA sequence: TGTGCCAGTAGTATATCGGCCATCCAGCATTTT.

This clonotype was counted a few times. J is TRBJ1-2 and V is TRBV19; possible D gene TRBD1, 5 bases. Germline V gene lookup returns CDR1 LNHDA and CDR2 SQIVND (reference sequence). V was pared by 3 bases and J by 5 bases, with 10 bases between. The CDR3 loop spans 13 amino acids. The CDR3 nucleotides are TGTGCCAGTAGTATCTCGCCAGGGTATGGCTACACCTTC. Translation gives CASSISPGYGYTF.

The CDR3 here is CSATRGGFWSQPQHF. The CDR3 DNA reads TGCAGTGCTACCAGGGGGGGGTTTTGGAGTCAGCCCCAGCATTTT. This sequence joins TRBV20-1 and TRBJ1-5; 7 bases map to TRBD1. The CDR3 covers 15 residues. Unmatched junction bases numbered 12, after V lost 4 bases and J lost 6 bases. Germline CDR1 is DFQATT and CDR2 is SNEGSKA (reference sequence).

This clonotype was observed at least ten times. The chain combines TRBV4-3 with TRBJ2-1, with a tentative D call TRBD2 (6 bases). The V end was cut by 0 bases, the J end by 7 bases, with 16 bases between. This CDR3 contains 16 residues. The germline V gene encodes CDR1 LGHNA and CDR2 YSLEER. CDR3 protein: CASSQDSGGRSNEQFF. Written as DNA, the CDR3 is TGCGCCAGCAGCCAAGATTCCGGGGGACGCTCGAATGAGCAGTTCTTC.

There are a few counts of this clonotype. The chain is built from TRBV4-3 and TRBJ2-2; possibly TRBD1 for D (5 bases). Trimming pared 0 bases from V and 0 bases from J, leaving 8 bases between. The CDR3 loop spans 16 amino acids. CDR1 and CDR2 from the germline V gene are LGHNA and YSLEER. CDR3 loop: CASSQERGTNTGELFF. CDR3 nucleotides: TGCGCCAGCAGCCAAGAAAGGGGAACGAACACCGGGGAGCTGTTTTTT.

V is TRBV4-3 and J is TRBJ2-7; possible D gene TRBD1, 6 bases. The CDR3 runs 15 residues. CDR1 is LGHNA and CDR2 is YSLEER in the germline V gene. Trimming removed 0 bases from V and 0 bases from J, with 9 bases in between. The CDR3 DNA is TGCGCCAGCAGCCAAGAGACAGGTTTCTCCTACGAGCAGTACTTC. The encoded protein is CASSQETGFSYEQYF.

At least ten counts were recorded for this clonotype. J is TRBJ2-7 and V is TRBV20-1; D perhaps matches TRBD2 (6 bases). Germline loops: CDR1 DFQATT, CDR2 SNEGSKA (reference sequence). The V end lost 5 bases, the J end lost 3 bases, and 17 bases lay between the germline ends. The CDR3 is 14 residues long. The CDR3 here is CSAALSRGSYEQYF. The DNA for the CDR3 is TGCAGTGCTGCCCTGAGTCGGGGGAGCTACGAGCAGTACTTC.

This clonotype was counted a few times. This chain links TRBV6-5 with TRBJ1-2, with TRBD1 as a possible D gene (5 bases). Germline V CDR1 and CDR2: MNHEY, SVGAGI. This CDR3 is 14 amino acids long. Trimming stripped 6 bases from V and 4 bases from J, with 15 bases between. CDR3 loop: CASRMGGVSYGYTF. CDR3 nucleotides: TGTGCCAGCAGGATGGGGGGGGTCTCCTATGGCTACACCTTC.

For the CDR3, the DNA is TGTGCCAGCCGGAGCGGGGGGGCTCTGAATGAGCAGTTCTTC. Its translation: CASRSGGALNEQFF. V usage is TRBV6-2 or TRBV6-3 and J usage is TRBJ2-1; 10 nucleotides align to TRBD2. V was clipped by 8 bases and J by 7 bases; unmatched bases: 8. The germline CDR1 and CDR2 sequences are MNHEY and SVGEGT. The CDR3 is 14 amino acids.